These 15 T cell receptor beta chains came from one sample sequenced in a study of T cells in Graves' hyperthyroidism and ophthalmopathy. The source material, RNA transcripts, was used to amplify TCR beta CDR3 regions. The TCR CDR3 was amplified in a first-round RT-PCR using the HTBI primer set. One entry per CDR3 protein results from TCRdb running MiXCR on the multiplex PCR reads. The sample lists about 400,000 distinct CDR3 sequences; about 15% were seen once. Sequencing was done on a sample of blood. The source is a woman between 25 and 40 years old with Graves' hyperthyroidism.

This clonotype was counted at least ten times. This CDR3 is CASSQERGSEAFF. The CDR3 DNA reads as TGTGCCAGCAGCCAAGAAAGGGGGTCTGAAGCTTTCTTT. The chain combines TRBV6-1 with TRBJ1-1; perhaps TRBD1 as D (6 bases). The length of the CDR3 is 13 residues. The V gene's germline CDR1 is MNHNS and CDR2 SASEGT. V lost 6 bases and J 6 bases, leaving 14 bases between the germline ends.

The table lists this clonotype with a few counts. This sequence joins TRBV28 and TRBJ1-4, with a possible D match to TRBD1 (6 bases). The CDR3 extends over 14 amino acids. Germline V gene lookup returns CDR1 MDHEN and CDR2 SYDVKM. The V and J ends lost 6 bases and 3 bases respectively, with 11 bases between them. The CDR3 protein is CASRETGANEKLFF. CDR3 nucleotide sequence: TGTGCCAGCAGGGAGACAGGCGCTAATGAAAAACTGTTTTTT.

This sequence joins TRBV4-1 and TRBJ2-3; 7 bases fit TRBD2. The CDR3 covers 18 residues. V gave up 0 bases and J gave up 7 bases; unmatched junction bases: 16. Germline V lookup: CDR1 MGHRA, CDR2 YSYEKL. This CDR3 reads CASSQDEVVGGSGNTQYF. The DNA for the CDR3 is TGCGCCAGCAGCCAAGATGAGGTCGTAGGAGGGAGCGGGAATACGCAGTATTTT.

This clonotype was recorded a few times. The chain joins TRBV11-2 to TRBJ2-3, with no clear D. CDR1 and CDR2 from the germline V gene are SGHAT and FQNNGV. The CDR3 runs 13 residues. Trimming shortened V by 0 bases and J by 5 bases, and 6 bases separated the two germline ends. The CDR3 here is CASSLEWEDTQYF. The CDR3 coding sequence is TGTGCCAGCAGCTTAGAATGGGAAGATACGCAGTATTTT.

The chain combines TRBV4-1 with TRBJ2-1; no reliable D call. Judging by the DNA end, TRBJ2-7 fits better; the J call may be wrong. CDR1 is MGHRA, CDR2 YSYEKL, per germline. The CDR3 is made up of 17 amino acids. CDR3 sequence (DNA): TGCGCCAGCAGCCAAGAATTACTTCAAAGCTCCTACAATGAGCAGTACTTC. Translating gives CASSQELLQSSYNEQYF.

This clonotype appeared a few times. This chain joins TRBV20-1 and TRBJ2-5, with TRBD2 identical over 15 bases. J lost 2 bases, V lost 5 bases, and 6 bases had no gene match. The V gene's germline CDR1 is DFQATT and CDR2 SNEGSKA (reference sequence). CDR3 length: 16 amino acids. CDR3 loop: CSARGTSGRTQETQYF. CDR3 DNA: TGCAGTGCTCGCGGGACTAGCGGGAGGACACAAGAGACCCAGTACTTC.

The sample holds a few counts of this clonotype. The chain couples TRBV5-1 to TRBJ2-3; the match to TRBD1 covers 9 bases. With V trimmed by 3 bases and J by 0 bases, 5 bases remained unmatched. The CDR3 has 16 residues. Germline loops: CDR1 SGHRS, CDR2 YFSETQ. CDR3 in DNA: TGCGCCAGCAGCTACGGACAGGGGCCTAGCACAGATACGCAGTATTTT. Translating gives CASSYGQGPSTDTQYF.

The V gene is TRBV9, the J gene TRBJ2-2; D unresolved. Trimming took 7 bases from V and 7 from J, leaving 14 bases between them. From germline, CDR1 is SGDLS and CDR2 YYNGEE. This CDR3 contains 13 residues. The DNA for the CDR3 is TGTGCCAGCGCGAAAAATCCCGGCGGGGAGCTGTTTTTT. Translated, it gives CASAKNPGGELFF.

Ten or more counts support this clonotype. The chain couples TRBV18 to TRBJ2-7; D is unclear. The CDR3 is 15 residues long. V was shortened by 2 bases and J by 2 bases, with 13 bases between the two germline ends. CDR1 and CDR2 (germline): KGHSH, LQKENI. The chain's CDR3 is CASSPAADPAYEQYF. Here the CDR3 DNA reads TGTGCCAGCTCACCAGCCGCAGACCCAGCCTACGAGCAGTACTTC.

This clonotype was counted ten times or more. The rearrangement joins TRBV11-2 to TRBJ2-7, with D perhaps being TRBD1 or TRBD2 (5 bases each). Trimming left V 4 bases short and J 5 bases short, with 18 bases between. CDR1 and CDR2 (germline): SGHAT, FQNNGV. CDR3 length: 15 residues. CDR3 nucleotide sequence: TGTGCCAGCAGCTCCGGGACCCCAGCTCTCAACGAGCAGTACTTC. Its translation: CASSSGTPALNEQYF.

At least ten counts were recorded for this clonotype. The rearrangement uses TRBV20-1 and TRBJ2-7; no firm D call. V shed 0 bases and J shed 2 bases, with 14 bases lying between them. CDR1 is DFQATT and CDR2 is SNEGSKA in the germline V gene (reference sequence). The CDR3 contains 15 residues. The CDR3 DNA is TGCAGTGCTAGAGAGTCCACCCCGGGTCCCTACGAGCAGTACTTC. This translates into CSARESTPGPYEQYF.

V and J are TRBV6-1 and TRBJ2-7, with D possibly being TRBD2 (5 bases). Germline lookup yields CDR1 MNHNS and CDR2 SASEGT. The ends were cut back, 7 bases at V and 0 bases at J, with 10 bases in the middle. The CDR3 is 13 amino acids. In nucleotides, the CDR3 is TGTGCCAGCAACCGGGGTTCCTCCTACGAGCAGTACTTC. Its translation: CASNRGSSYEQYF.

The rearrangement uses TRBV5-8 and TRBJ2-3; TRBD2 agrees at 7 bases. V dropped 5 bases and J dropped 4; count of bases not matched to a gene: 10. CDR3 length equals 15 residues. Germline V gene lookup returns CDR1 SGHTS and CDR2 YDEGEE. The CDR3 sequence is CASSQLGLVSDTQYF. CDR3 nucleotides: TGTGCCAGCAGTCAATTAGGACTAGTCTCAGATACGCAGTATTTT.

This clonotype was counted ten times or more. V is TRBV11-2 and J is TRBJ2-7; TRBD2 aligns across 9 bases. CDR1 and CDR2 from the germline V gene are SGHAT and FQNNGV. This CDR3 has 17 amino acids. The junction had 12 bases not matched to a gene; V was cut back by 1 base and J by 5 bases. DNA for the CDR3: TGTGCCAGCAGCTTAGGCCGCTCGGGGACTAGCTTAAACGAGCAGTACTTC. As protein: CASSLGRSGTSLNEQYF. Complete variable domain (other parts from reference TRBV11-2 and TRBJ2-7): EAGVAQSPRYKIIEKRQSVAFWCNPISGHATLYWYQQILGQGPKLLIQFQNNGVVDDSQLPKDRFSAERLKGVDSTLKIQPAKLEDSAVYLCASSLGRSGTSLNEQYFGPGTRLTVT.

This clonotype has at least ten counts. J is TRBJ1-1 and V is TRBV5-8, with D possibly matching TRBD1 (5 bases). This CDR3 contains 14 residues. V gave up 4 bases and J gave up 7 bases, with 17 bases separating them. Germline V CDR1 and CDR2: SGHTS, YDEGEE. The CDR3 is CASSGYGGALEAFF. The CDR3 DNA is TGTGCCAGCAGCGGGTACGGAGGGGCGCTTGAAGCTTTCTTT.